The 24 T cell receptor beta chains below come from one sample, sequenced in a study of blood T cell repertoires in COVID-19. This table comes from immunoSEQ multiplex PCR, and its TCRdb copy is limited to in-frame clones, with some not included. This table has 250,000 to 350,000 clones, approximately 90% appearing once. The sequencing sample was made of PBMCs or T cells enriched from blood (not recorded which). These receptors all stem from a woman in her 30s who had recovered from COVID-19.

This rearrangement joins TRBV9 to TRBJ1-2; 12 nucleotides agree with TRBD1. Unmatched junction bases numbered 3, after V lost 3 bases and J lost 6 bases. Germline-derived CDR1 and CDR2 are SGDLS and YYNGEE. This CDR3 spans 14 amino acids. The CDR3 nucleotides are TGTGCCAGCAGCGAGGGGACAGGGGGCAATGGCTACACCTTC. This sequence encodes CASSEGTGGNGYTF.

CDR3 sequence (DNA): TGCAGCGTTGAACAGGGGAACAATCAGCCCCAGCATTTT. Its protein product is CSVEQGNNQPQHF. The chain carries TRBV29-1 and TRBJ1-5; tentative D call: TRBD1 (6 bases). This CDR3 has 13 amino acids. Germline CDR1 SQVTM, CDR2 ANQGSEA. Trimming shortened V by 2 bases and J by 3 bases, and 8 bases separated the two germline ends.

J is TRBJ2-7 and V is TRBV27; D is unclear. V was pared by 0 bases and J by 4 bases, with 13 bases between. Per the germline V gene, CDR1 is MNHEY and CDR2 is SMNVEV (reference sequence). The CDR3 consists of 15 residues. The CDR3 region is CASSLSTGKSYEQYF. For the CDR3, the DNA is TGTGCCAGCAGTTTATCGACTGGAAAGTCTTACGAGCAGTACTTC.

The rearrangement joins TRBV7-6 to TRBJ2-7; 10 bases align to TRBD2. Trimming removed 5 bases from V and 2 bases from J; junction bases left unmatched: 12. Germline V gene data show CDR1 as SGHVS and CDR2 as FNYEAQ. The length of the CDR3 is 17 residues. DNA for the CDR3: TGTGCCAGCAGCCCCGGGGCAACTAGCGGGGTACCCTACGAGCAGTACTTC. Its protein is CASSPGATSGVPYEQYF.

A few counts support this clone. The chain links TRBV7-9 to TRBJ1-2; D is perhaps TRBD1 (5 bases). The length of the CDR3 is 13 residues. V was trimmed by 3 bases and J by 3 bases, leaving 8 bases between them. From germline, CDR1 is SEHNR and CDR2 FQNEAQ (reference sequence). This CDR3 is CASSLTDDYGYTF. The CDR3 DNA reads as TGTGCCAGCAGCTTGACAGACGACTATGGCTACACCTTC.

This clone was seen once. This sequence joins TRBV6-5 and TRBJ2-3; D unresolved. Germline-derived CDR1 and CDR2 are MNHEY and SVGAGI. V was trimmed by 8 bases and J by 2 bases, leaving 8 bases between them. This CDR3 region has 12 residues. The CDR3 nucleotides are TGTGCCAGCGGCCTCTCCACAGATACGCAGTATTTT. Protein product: CASGLSTDTQYF.

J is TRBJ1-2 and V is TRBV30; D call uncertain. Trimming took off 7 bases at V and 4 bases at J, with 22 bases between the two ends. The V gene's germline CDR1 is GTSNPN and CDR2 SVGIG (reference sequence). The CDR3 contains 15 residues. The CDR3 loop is CASEGNFNPRYGYTF. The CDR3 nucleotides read TGTGCCTCCGAGGGAAACTTTAATCCACGCTATGGCTACACCTTC.

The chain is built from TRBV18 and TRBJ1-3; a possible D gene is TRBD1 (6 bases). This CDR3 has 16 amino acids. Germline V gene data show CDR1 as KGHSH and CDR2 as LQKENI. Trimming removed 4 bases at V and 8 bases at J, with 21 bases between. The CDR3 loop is CASSRPFQGHRDTIYF. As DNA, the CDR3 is TGTGCCAGCTCACGACCTTTTCAGGGGCATAGAGACACCATATATTTT. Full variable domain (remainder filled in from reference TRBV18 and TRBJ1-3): NAGVMQNPRHLVRRRGQEARLRCSPMKGHSHVYWYRQLPEEGLKFMVYLQKENIIDESGMPKERFSAEFPKEGPSILRIQQVVRGDSAAYFCASSRPFQGHRDTIYFGEGSWLTVV.

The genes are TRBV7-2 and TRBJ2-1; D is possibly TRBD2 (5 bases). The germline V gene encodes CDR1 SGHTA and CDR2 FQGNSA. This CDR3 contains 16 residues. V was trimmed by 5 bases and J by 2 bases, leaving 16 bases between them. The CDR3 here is CASSPTLGGAYNEQFF. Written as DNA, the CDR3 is TGTGCCAGCAGCCCTACACTAGGCGGCGCCTACAATGAGCAGTTCTTC.

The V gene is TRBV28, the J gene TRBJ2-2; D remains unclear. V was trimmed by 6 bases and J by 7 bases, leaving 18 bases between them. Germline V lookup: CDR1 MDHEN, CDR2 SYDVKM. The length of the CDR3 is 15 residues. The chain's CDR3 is CASSSSWSEVGELFF. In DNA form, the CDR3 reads TGTGCCAGCAGCTCAAGCTGGAGCGAGGTCGGGGAGCTGTTTTTT.

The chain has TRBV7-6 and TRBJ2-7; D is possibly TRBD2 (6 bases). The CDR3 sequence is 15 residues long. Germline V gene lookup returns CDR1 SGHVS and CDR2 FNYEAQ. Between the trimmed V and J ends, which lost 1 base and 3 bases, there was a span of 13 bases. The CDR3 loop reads CASSLGGTGDYEQYF. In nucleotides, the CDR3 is TGTGCCAGCAGCTTAGGGGGGACGGGAGACTACGAGCAGTACTTC.

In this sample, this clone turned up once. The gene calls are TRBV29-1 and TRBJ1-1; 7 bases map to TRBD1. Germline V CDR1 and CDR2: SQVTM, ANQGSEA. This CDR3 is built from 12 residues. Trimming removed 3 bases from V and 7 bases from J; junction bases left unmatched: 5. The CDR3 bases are TGCAGCGTTGAGACAGGGAAGTTTGAAGCTTTCTTT. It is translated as CSVETGKFEAFF.

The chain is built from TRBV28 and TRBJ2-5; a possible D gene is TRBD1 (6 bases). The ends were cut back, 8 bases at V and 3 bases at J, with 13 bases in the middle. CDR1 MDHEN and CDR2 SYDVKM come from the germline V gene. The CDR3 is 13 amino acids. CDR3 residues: CASCGSGEETQYF. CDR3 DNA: TGTGCCAGCTGCGGCTCAGGGGAAGAGACCCAGTACTTC.

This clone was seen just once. The CDR3, as DNA: TGTGCCAGCAGCTTAGATATGAGGGCAGTCGGGGAGCTGTTTTTT. Protein sequence: CASSLDMRAVGELFF. The J gene is TRBJ2-2, the V gene TRBV7-9; D is possibly TRBD2 (5 bases). The length of the CDR3 is 15 residues. V was trimmed by 1 base and J by 7 bases, leaving 13 bases between them. Germline CDR1 reads SEHNR; CDR2 reads FQNEAQ (reference sequence).

The CDR3 loop reads CASSGRDTGFSDGYTF. CDR3 sequence (DNA): TGTGCCAGCAGTGGCCGGGACACCGGGTTTAGTGATGGCTACACCTTC. V gene TRBV7-2 combines with J gene TRBJ1-2, with a tentative D call TRBD1 (6 bases). The germline V gene encodes CDR1 SGHTA and CDR2 FQGNSA. V was clipped by 6 bases and J by 6 bases, with 23 bases between them. CDR3 length equals 16 residues.

In DNA, the CDR3 is TGTGCCAGTAGTACCGGGGGGCGCCGGGAGGAGACCCAGTACTTC. This translates into CASSTGGRREETQYF. The chain recombines TRBV19 with TRBJ2-5; a weak D match, TRBD2 (7 bases). The CDR3 covers 15 residues. The germline V gene encodes CDR1 LNHDA and CDR2 SQIVND (reference sequence). Trimming shortened V by 4 bases and J by 5 bases, and 17 bases separated the two germline ends.

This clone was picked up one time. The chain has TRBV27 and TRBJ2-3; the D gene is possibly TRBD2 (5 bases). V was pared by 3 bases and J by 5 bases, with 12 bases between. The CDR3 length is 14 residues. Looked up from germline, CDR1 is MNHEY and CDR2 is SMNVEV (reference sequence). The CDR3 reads CASSLVLGIDTQYF. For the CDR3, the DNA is TGTGCCAGCAGTTTGGTACTAGGTATAGATACGCAGTATTTT.

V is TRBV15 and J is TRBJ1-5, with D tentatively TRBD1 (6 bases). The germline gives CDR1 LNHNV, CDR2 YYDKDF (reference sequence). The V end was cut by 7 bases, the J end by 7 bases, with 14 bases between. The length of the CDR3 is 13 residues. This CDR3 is CATTNRVEQPQHF. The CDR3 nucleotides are TGTGCCACCACGAACAGGGTGGAACAGCCCCAGCATTTT.

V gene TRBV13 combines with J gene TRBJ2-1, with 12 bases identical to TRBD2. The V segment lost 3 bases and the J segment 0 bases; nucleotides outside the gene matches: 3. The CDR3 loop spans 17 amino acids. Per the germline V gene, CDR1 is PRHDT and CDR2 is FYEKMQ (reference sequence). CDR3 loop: CASSFGLAGSSYNEQFF. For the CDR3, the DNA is TGTGCCAGCAGCTTCGGACTAGCGGGAAGCTCCTACAATGAGCAGTTCTTC.

CDR3 sequence (DNA): TGTGCCAGCACCCCTGGCAGGAACACTGAAGCTTTCTTT. Its translation is CASTPGRNTEAFF. The chain carries TRBV6-5 and TRBJ1-1, with unresolved D. CDR1 MNHEY and CDR2 SVGAGI come from the germline V gene. Trimming shortened V by 7 bases and J by 1 base, and 10 bases separated the two germline ends. This CDR3 spans 13 amino acids.

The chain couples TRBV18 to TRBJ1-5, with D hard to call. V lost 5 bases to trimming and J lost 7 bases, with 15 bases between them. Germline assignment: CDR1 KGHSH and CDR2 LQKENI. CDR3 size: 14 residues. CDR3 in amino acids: CASSSGRLGQPQHF. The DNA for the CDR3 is TGTGCCAGCTCATCGGGAAGATTGGGCCAGCCCCAGCATTTT.

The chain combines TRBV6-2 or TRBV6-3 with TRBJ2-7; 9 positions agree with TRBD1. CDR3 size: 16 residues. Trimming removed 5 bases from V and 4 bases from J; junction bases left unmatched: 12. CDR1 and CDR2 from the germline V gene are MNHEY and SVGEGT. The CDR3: CASSPRTGTGRYEQYF. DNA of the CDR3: TGTGCCAGCAGTCCCCGTACGGGGACAGGGCGGTACGAGCAGTACTTC.

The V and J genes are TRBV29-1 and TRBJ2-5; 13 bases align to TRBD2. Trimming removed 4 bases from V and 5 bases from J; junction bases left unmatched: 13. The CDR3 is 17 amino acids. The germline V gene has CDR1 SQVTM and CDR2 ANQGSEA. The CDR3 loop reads CSVAGLAGALRGETQYF. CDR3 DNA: TGCAGCGTTGCCGGACTAGCGGGAGCCCTCAGGGGGGAGACCCAGTACTTC.

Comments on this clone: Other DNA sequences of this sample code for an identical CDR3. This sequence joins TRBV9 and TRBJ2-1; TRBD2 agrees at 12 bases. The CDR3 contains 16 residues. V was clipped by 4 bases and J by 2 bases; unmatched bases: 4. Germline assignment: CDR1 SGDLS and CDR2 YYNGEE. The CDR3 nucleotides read TGTGCCAGCAGCCCTCGACTAGCGGGGGCCTACAATGAGCAGTTCTTC. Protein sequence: CASSPRLAGAYNEQFF.